The present T cell receptor beta chain was sequenced within a study of shared clonotypes between healthy human individuals. CDR1 and CDR2 (germline): SGDLS, YYNGEE. After removal of 4 bases from V and 8 bases from J, the junction contained 6 bases not matched to a gene. CDR3 length: 14 amino acids. Naivety among CD8 cells was defined by CD45RO negativity and positive CCR7 selection, thereby excluding terminally differentiated effector memory CD45RA+ cells. All donors were Caucasian adults living in Nashville, Tennessee. Comment on this clone: Its specificity is unknown.

Study conclusions and caveats: Rarefaction curves obtained for sorted subsets showed sequencing incomplete despite large depth. Between a handful of donors, naive CD4 clonotypes were shared at a level of about 5%.

Deep was the level at which the assay was run. Method: immunoSEQ multiplex PCR; TCRdb's copy keeps in-frame clones and lacks some. The sample has approximately 2,000,000 clones, 93% seen once; the top ten hold around 1.7%. The sample comprised naive CD8+ T cells from PBMCs. The rearrangement joins TRBV9 to TRBJ1-4; 9 positions agree with TRBD1. The TCR sequence derives from a man between 18 and 29 years old in good health. Some clones in this sample may be carry-over from other donors' samples. Here the CDR3 DNA reads TGTGCCAGCAGCCCGGGACAGGGATTCGAAAAACTGTTTTTT. This gives the protein CASSPGQGFEKLFF. Supplemented by reference TRBV9 and TRBJ1-4, the full variable domain reads DSGVTQTPKHLITATGQRVTLRCSPRSGDLSVYWYQQSLDQGLQFLIQYYNGEERAKGNILERFSAQQFPDLHSELNLSSLELGDSALYFCASSPGQGFEKLFFGSGTQLSVL.